This T cell receptor (beta chain) was retrieved from a study of blood T cell repertoires in COVID-19. Per the original data handling: Amplification of reference gene primers provided the estimated nucleated cell counts. TCRdb keeps only in-frame clones here, not all; method: immunoSEQ multiplex PCR. That table gives V, J and clone size, and the DNA gave D and trimming. The sample includes 300,000 to 450,000 clones, roughly 86% of them seen just once. Seattle enrolled patients during active infection and tracked them longitudinally. The table lists this clone with many counts. This CDR3 comprises 17 residues. The germline CDR1 and CDR2 sequences are SGHRS and YFSETQ. V lost 2 bases and J lost 6; bases outside the gene matches: 8.

V is TRBV5-1 and J is TRBJ2-4; 13 nucleotides agree with TRBD2. This receptor was identified in a woman aged 30 to 39 with COVID-19, enrolled during active disease. The specimen was peripheral blood. CDR3 in DNA: TGCGCCAGCAGCTTAAGACTAGCGGGAGGCTTCGGAAACATTCAGTACTTC. Its translation: CASSLRLAGGFGNIQYF.